Each of the 31 T cell receptor beta chains below was sequenced from the same sample in a study of type 1 regulatory T cells. TCRdb re-called the reads with MiXCR, one entry per CDR3 protein. The sample lists tens of thousands of distinct CDR3 sequences, around 77% occurring once. No antigens are known for them. The sequenced material came from cultured T cells, either the whole culture or a sorted T cell fraction (not recorded which). Sample subset: Tr1-enriched cell product generated in vitro against host alloantigens. The source is a human donor in good health.

J is TRBJ2-3 and V is TRBV10-1; D is perhaps TRBD2 (5 bases). The V end was cut by 3 bases, the J end by 1 base, with 11 bases between. This CDR3 comprises 15 residues. Germline loops: CDR1 WNHNN, CDR2 SYGVQD (reference sequence). The chain's CDR3 is CASSDQRRGTDTQYF. CDR3 bases: TGCGCCAGCAGTGATCAGAGGCGGGGCACAGATACGCAGTATTTT.

The genes are TRBV2 and TRBJ2-3; D is undetermined. V was shortened by 7 bases and J by 5 bases, with 10 bases between the two germline ends. This CDR3 region has 12 residues. Germline V gene data show CDR1 as SNHLY and CDR2 as FYNNEI. The CDR3 loop is CASKPLGDTQYF. The CDR3 coding sequence is TGTGCCAGCAAACCACTTGGAGATACGCAGTATTTT.

The rearrangement links TRBV12-3 or TRBV12-4 to TRBJ2-1, with a possible D match to TRBD1 (7 bases). The CDR3 totals 17 residues. V lost 6 bases to trimming and J lost 3 bases, with 21 bases between them. CDR3 nucleotides: TGTGCCAGCAGGCGTAGCAGCGCAGGGGGGAACTACAATGAGCAGTTCTTC. Translating gives CASRRSSAGGNYNEQFF.

The V and J genes are TRBV4-1 and TRBJ2-7; the D gene is possibly TRBD2 (6 bases). This CDR3 is 16 amino acids long. Trimming cost V 1 base and J 5 bases, with 18 bases left between them. In germline, CDR1 is MGHRA, CDR2 YSYEKL. CDR3 DNA sequence: TGCGCCAGCAGCCAAGTGGGAGGTCGGTCCAGGAACGAGCAGTACTTC. As protein: CASSQVGGRSRNEQYF.

V usage is TRBV5-4 and J usage is TRBJ2-1, with D unclear. This CDR3 comprises 15 residues. Trimming cost V 0 bases and J 3 bases, with 10 bases left between them. CDR1 and CDR2 (germline): SGHNT, YYREEE (reference sequence). The CDR3 bases are TGTGCCAGCAGCTTGGGGCAGTTGGACTACAATGAGCAGTTCTTC. This sequence encodes CASSLGQLDYNEQFF.

In DNA form, the CDR3 reads TGTGCCAGCAGCTTAGGGATGGGTTCGGGGATTGACTCACCCCTCCACTTT. It encodes CASSLGMGSGIDSPLHF. The V and J genes are TRBV7-9 and TRBJ1-6, with D hard to call. V lost 1 base and J lost 10, with 20 bases in between. The CDR3 loop spans 17 amino acids. Germline V gene data show CDR1 as SEHNR and CDR2 as FQNEAQ (reference sequence). The full variable domain, its missing parts supplied by reference TRBV7-9 and TRBJ1-6, is DTGVSQNPRHKITKRGQNVTFRCDPISEHNRLYWYRQTLGQGPEFLTYFQNEAQLEKSRLLSDRFSAERPKGSFSTLEIQRTEQGDSAMYLCASSLGMGSGIDSPLHFGNGTRLTVT.

This chain uses TRBV30 with TRBJ1-6; the D is unclear. V lost 5 bases, J lost 0 bases, and 8 bases lay in between. CDR1 and CDR2 from the germline V gene are GTSNPN and SVGIG (reference sequence). This CDR3 spans 14 amino acids. CDR3 DNA: TGTGCCTGGGGAAAGAGCTCCTATAATTCACCCCTCCACTTT. It encodes CAWGKSSYNSPLHF.

The chain uses TRBV3-1 and TRBJ2-7; 8 bases fit TRBD1. V shed 5 bases and J 3 bases; nucleotides not matched to a gene: 6. CDR1 and CDR2 from the germline V gene are LGHDT and YNNKEL (reference sequence). The CDR3 is made up of 14 amino acids. The CDR3 DNA reads TGTGCCAGCAGCGTCGGGACAGGACACTACGAGCAGTACTTC. It specifies CASSVGTGHYEQYF.

The chain links TRBV5-1 to TRBJ2-2; the match to TRBD1 covers 8 bases. The germline gives CDR1 SGHRS, CDR2 YFSETQ. The V segment lost 4 bases and the J segment 0 bases; nucleotides outside the gene matches: 2. The CDR3 is 15 amino acids. As DNA, the CDR3 is TGCGCCAGCAGCCGGGGACAGGCGAACACCGGGGAGCTGTTTTTT. Amino acid sequence: CASSRGQANTGELFF.

This clonotype was seen more than once but under ten times. V is TRBV20-1 and J is TRBJ2-5; either TRBD1 or TRBD2 may fit D (5 bases each). This CDR3 region has 13 residues. Germline V gene lookup returns CDR1 DFQATT and CDR2 SNEGSKA (reference sequence). The CDR3 region is CSWEGDRQETQYF. Written as DNA, the CDR3 is TGCAGCTGGGAAGGGGACCGCCAAGAGACCCAGTACTTC.

The V call is TRBV7-2, the J call TRBJ1-2; the D is unclear. The ends were cut back, 4 bases at V and 4 bases at J, with 25 bases in the middle. The CDR3 loop spans 18 amino acids. Germline assignment: CDR1 SGHTA and CDR2 FQGNSA. The CDR3 DNA sequence: TGTGCCAGCAGCTCCCCCTTCAGGCGGTCCCGAAATTTCTATGGCTACACCTTC. Residues: CASSSPFRRSRNFYGYTF. Supplemented by reference TRBV7-2 and TRBJ1-2, the full variable domain reads GAGVSQSPSNKVTEKGKDVELRCDPISGHTALYWYRQSLGQGLEFLIYFQGNSAPDKSGLPSDRFSAERTGGSVSTLTIQRTQQEDSAVYLCASSSPFRRSRNFYGYTFGSGTRLTVV.

The rearrangement joins TRBV19 to TRBJ1-2; 7 nucleotides line up with TRBD1. In germline, CDR1 is LNHDA, CDR2 SQIVND (reference sequence). The CDR3 runs to 15 residues. V dropped 4 bases and J dropped 0; count of bases not matched to a gene: 5. CDR3 DNA: TGTGCCAGTAGTACGAACAGGGGAGCTAACTATGGCTACACCTTC. This translates into CASSTNRGANYGYTF. Drawing the rest from reference TRBV19 and TRBJ1-2, the complete variable domain is DGGITQSPKYLFRKEGQNVTLSCEQNLNHDAMYWYRQDPGQGLRLIYYSQIVNDFQKGDIAEGYSVSREKKESFPLTVTSAQKNPTAFYLCASSTNRGANYGYTFGSGTRLTVV.

This clonotype has a handful of counts. The rearrangement links TRBV18 to TRBJ2-7, with 13 bases aligning to TRBD2. CDR3 size: 16 residues. The J segment lost 6 bases and the V segment lost 3 bases, leaving 8 bases of the junction unmatched. Germline lookup yields CDR1 KGHSH and CDR2 LQKENI. Here the CDR3 reads CASSPLGLAGVTEQYF. The CDR3 nucleotides read TGTGCCAGCTCACCTCTAGGACTAGCGGGGGTTACCGAGCAGTACTTC.

The V gene is TRBV15, the J gene TRBJ1-4; D gene uncertain. Germline V CDR1 and CDR2: LNHNV, YYDKDF (reference sequence). V dropped 2 bases and J dropped 6 bases, with 7 bases sitting between them. The CDR3 spans 13 residues. CDR3 sequence reads: CATSRLGDEKLFF. The CDR3 coding sequence is TGTGCCACCAGCAGATTAGGAGATGAAAAACTGTTTTTT.

As regards this clonotype: Compared with germline, one end of the junction differs, possibly owing to a read error. This chain connects TRBV3-1 to TRBJ2-1; weak D call: TRBD1 (5 bases). Germline V gene sequence: CDR1 LGHDT, CDR2 YNNKEL (reference sequence). The CDR3 is made up of 12 amino acids. This CDR3 is CAGSQRGNEQFF. In DNA, the CDR3 is TGTGCCGGCAGCCAAAGGGGCAATGAGCAGTTCTTC.

The chain couples TRBV11-2 to TRBJ2-5; 8 positions agree with TRBD1. J lost 4 bases, V lost 3 bases, and 10 bases had no gene match. Germline V gene data show CDR1 as SGHAT and CDR2 as FQNNGV. The CDR3 loop spans 16 amino acids. The CDR3 DNA reads TGTGCCAGCAGCTTCGATTCCAGGGGGCTGGGAGAGACCCAGTACTTC. Translated, it gives CASSFDSRGLGETQYF. Complete variable domain (other parts from reference TRBV11-2 and TRBJ2-5): EAGVAQSPRYKIIEKRQSVAFWCNPISGHATLYWYQQILGQGPKLLIQFQNNGVVDDSQLPKDRFSAERLKGVDSTLKIQPAKLEDSAVYLCASSFDSRGLGETQYFGPGTRLLVL.

As to this clonotype: Its ends do not fully match the called genes, so a read error is possible. The chain carries TRBV7-8 and TRBJ1-2; possible D gene TRBD1, 5 bases. CDR3 size: 16 residues. Germline-derived CDR1 and CDR2 are SGHVS and FQNEAQ. CDR3 sequence: CANSLRGRPTTSGYTF. DNA for the CDR3: TGTGCCAACAGCTTAAGGGGACGGCCTACGACTTCGGGCTACACCTTC. Using reference TRBV7-8 and TRBJ1-2 for the parts outside the CDR3, the full variable domain is GAGVSQSPRYKVAKRGQDVALRCDPISGHVSLFWYQQALGQGPEFLTYFQNEAQLDKSGLPSDRFFAERPEGSVSTLKIQRTQQEDSAVYLCANSLRGRPTTSGYTFGSGTRLTVV.

This sequence joins TRBV18 and TRBJ1-1; TRBD1 agrees at 7 bases. CDR3 length: 13 residues. CDR1 KGHSH and CDR2 LQKENI come from the germline V gene. With V trimmed by 6 bases and J by 3 bases, 4 bases remained unmatched. CDR3 residues: CASSPDRDTEAFF. The CDR3 DNA follows: TGTGCCAGCTCGCCCGACAGGGACACTGAAGCTTTCTTT.

The V gene is TRBV6-5, the J gene TRBJ1-2; TRBD1 is a possible D gene (5 bases). V lost 4 bases and J lost 6, with 15 bases in between. The CDR3 totals 14 residues. Per germline, CDR1 MNHEY and CDR2 SVGAGI. This CDR3 reads CASSLMGRLDGYTF. The CDR3 nucleotides read TGTGCCAGCAGTTTGATGGGGCGCCTGGATGGCTACACCTTC.

The CDR3 bases are TGTGCCAGCAGCCGGACCGGGACTAGCGTCTACAATGAGCAGTTCTTC. The encoded protein is CASSRTGTSVYNEQFF. The chain employs TRBV3-1 and TRBJ2-1; TRBD2 matches at 10 bases. Germline CDR1 and CDR2: LGHDT and YNNKEL (reference sequence). V gave up 4 bases and J gave up 3 bases; unmatched junction bases: 6. The CDR3 is 16 residues long.

J is TRBJ1-5 and V is TRBV5-6, with unresolved D. Trimming took off 2 bases at V and 3 bases at J, with 12 bases between the two ends. Germline V gene sequence: CDR1 SGHDT, CDR2 YYEEEE. The CDR3 totals 15 residues. The CDR3 DNA reads as TGTGCCAGCAGCTTTGGCTCCGGATCCAATCAGCCCCAGCATTTT. This codes for CASSFGSGSNQPQHF.

The CDR3 protein is CASSPLAGLYNEQFF. The CDR3 DNA reads as TGTGCCAGCAGTCCCCTGGCGGGGTTGTACAATGAGCAGTTCTTC. The chain combines TRBV12-3 or TRBV12-4 with TRBJ2-1, with D possibly matching TRBD2 (6 bases). This CDR3 contains 15 residues. Trimming removed 5 bases from V and 4 bases from J, with 15 bases in between.

The rearrangement links TRBV5-6 to TRBJ1-2; D not certain. Germline lookup yields CDR1 SGHDT and CDR2 YYEEEE. Trimming removed 1 base at V and 7 bases at J, with 14 bases between. This CDR3 region has 14 residues. CDR3 bases: TGTGCCAGCAGCTTGTTGCCAGGCGATGGTGGCTACACCTTC. This sequence encodes CASSLLPGDGGYTF.

V usage is TRBV6-2 or TRBV6-3 and J usage is TRBJ1-5; D call uncertain. CDR3 length: 13 amino acids. With 6 bases removed from V and 12 bases from J, the gap between germline ends came to 18 bases. Germline V gene sequence: CDR1 MNHEY, CDR2 SVGEGT. DNA of the CDR3: TGTGCCAGCAGACAGCCTCCCCGAGACGACCAGCATTTT. Protein sequence: CASRQPPRDDQHF.

The chain couples TRBV7-9 to TRBJ2-7, with D maybe TRBD2 (6 bases). V lost 4 bases and J lost 6, with 16 bases in between. Germline V gene sequence: CDR1 SEHNR, CDR2 FQNEAQ (reference sequence). The CDR3 covers 14 residues. For the CDR3, the DNA is TGTGCCAGCAGCTCGGCGGGGCCGAGACCCGAGCAGTACTTC. Translation: CASSSAGPRPEQYF.

The V call is TRBV5-1, the J call TRBJ2-5; D may be TRBD2 (6 bases). CDR3 length: 15 amino acids. CDR1 SGHRS and CDR2 YFSETQ come from the germline V gene. The V end lost 6 bases, the J end lost 3 bases, and 18 bases lay between the germline ends. The CDR3 nucleotides read TGCGCCAGCAAACGAACCGGGACTCCGAAAGAGACCCAGTACTTC. As protein: CASKRTGTPKETQYF.

For this clonotype: A much larger clone differs by one base, so this may be a read error. The rearrangement uses TRBV18 and TRBJ2-6; D is perhaps TRBD2 (5 bases). The length of the CDR3 is 15 residues. Germline CDR1 and CDR2: KGHSH and LQKENI. V dropped 7 bases and J dropped 1 base, with 11 bases sitting between them. CDR3 nucleotides: TGTGCCAGCTTCCCCGGGGTGTCTGGGGCCAACGTCCTGACTTTC. It yields the protein CASFPGVSGANVLTF.

This chain joins TRBV7-9 and TRBJ2-3; the D gene could be TRBD1 or TRBD2 (5 bases each). CDR3 length: 13 amino acids. V was cut by 7 bases and J by 4 bases, with 12 bases left in between. CDR1 is SEHNR, CDR2 FQNEAQ, per germline (reference sequence). In nucleotides, the CDR3 is TGTGCCAGCACCAAACGAGGGGCAGATACGCAGTATTTT. This gives the protein CASTKRGADTQYF.

This clonotype was detected a few times. The chain employs TRBV7-8 and TRBJ2-1; 8 nucleotides match TRBD2. The J segment lost 2 bases and the V segment lost 5 bases, leaving 5 bases of the junction unmatched. This CDR3 has 15 residues. Germline loops: CDR1 SGHVS, CDR2 FQNEAQ. CDR3 in amino acids: CASSPIGGAYNEQFF. DNA for the CDR3: TGTGCCAGCAGCCCGATCGGGGGGGCCTACAATGAGCAGTTCTTC. The full variable domain, its missing parts supplied by reference TRBV7-8 and TRBJ2-1, is GAGVSQSPRYKVAKRGQDVALRCDPISGHVSLFWYQQALGQGPEFLTYFQNEAQLDKSGLPSDRFFAERPEGSVSTLKIQRTQQEDSAVYLCASSPIGGAYNEQFFGPGTRLTVL.

This chain joins TRBV20-1 and TRBJ1-5; TRBD1 aligns across 7 bases. Unmatched junction bases numbered 29, after V lost 3 bases and J lost 9 bases. In germline, CDR1 is DFQATT, CDR2 SNEGSKA (reference sequence). The CDR3 has 20 residues. In nucleotides, the CDR3 is TGCAGTGCTAGTCCAATGGCGGGACAGACATCCCTGGGTTTCGATTGGCCCCAGCATTTT. Translating gives CSASPMAGQTSLGFDWPQHF.

This clonotype is a singleton in its sample. The chain couples TRBV6-1 to TRBJ1-1, with D possibly matching TRBD1 (5 bases). V was pared by 8 bases and J by 4 bases, with 11 bases between. This CDR3 spans 12 amino acids. Per germline, CDR1 MNHNS and CDR2 SASEGT. The CDR3 sequence: CASFRVGTEAFF. CDR3 bases: TGTGCCAGCTTCAGGGTAGGCACTGAAGCTTTCTTT.